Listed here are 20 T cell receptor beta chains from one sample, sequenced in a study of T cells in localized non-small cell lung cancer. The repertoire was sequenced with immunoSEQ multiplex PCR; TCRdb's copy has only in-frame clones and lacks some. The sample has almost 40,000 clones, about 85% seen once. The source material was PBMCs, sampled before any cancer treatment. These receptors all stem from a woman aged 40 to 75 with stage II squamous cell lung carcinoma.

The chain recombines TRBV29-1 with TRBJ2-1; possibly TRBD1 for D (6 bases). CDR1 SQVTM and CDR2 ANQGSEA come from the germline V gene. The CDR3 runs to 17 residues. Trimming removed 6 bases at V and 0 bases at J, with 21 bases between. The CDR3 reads CSVAITGFLSSYNEQFF. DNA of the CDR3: TGCAGCGTCGCTATTACAGGGTTCTTAAGCTCCTACAATGAGCAGTTCTTC.

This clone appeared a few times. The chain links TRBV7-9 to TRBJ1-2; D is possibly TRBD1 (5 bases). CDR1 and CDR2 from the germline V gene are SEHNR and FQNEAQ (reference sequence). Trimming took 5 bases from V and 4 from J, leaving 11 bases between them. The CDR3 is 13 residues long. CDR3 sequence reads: CASSPDSRYGYTF. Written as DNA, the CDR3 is TGTGCCAGCAGCCCCGACAGCCGCTATGGCTACACCTTC.

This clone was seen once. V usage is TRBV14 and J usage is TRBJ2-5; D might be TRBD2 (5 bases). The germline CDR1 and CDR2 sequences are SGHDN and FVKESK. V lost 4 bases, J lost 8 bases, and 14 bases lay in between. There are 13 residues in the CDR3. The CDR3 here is CASSRQSGVTQYF. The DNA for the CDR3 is TGTGCCAGCAGCCGACAAAGCGGAGTTACCCAGTACTTC.

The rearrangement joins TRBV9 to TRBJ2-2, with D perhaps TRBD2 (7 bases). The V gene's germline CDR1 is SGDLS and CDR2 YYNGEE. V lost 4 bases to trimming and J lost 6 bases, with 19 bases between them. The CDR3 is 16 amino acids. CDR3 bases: TGTGCCAGCAGCCCGAAGGTGGGGGGGCTCCCCGGGGAGCTGTTTTTT. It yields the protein CASSPKVGGLPGELFF.

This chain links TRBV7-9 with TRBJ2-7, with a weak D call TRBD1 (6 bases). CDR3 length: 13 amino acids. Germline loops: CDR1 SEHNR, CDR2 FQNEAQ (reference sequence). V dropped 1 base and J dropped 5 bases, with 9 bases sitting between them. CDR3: CASSLDAGDEQYF. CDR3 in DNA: TGTGCCAGCAGCTTAGATGCAGGGGACGAGCAGTACTTC. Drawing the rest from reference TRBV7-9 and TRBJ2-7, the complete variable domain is DTGVSQNPRHKITKRGQNVTFRCDPISEHNRLYWYRQTLGQGPEFLTYFQNEAQLEKSRLLSDRFSAERPKGSFSTLEIQRTEQGDSAMYLCASSLDAGDEQYFGPGTRLTVT.

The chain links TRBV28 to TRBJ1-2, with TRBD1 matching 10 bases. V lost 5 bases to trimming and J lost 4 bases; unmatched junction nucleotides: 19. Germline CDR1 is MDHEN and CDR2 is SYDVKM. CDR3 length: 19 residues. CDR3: CASSTYTRDRGTGSYGYTF. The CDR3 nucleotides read TGTGCCAGCAGTACCTACACCCGGGACAGGGGTACGGGTTCCTATGGCTACACCTTC.

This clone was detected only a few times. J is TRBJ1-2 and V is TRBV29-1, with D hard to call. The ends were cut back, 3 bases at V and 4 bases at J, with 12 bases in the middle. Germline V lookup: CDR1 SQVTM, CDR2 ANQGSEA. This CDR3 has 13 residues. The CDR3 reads CSVDGSRSYGYTF. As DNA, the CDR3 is TGCAGCGTTGATGGCAGCAGGAGCTATGGCTACACCTTC.

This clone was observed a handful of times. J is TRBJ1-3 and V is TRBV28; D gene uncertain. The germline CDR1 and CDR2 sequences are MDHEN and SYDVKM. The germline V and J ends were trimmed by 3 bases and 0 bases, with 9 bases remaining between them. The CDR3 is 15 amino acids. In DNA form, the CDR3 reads TGTGCCAGCAGTTTCGCGGGGAGCTCTGGAAACACCATATATTTT. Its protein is CASSFAGSSGNTIYF.

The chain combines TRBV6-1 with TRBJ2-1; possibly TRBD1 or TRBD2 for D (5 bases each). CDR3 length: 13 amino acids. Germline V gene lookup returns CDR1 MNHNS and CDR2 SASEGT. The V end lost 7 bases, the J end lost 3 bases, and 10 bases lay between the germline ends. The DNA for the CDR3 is TGTGCCAGCAACGTGGGGGTCTACAATGAGCAGTTCTTC. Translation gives CASNVGVYNEQFF.

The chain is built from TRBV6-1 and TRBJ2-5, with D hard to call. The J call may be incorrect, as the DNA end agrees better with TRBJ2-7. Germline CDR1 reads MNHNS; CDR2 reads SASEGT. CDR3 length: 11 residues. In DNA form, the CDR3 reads TGTGCCAGCAGTGAAGTGGGCGAGCAGTACTTC. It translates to CASSEVGEQYF.

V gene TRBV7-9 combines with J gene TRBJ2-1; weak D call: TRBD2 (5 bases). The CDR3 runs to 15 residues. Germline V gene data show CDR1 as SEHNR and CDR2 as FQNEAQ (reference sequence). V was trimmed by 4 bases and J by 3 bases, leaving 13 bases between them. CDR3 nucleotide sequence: TGTGCCAGCAGCTCTCGACTAAGTGACTACAATGAGCAGTTCTTC. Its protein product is CASSSRLSDYNEQFF.

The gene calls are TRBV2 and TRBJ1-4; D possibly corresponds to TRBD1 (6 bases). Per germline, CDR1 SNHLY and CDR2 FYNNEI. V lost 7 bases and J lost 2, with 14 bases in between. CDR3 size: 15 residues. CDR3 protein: CASTKGGGTNEKLFF. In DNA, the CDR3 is TGTGCCAGCACCAAAGGGGGGGGGACTAATGAAAAACTGTTTTTT.

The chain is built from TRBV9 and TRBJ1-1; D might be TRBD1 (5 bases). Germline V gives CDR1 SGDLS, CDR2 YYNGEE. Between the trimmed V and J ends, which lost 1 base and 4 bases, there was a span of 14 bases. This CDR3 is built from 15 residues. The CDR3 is CASSVHGTGGTEAFF. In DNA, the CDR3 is TGTGCCAGCAGCGTACACGGGACGGGGGGCACTGAAGCTTTCTTT.

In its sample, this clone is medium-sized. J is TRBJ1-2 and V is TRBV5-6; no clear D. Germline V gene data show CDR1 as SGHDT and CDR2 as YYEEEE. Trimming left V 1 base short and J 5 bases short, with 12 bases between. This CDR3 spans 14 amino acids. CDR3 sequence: CASSLITQSYGYTF. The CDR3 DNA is TGTGCCAGCAGCTTGATTACCCAGTCGTATGGCTACACCTTC.

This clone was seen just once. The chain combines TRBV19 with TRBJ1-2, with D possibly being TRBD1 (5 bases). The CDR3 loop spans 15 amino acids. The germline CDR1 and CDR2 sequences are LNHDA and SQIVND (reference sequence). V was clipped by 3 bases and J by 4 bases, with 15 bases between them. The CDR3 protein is CASSMPGAQPYGYTF. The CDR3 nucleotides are TGTGCCAGTAGTATGCCCGGGGCCCAGCCCTATGGCTACACCTTC.

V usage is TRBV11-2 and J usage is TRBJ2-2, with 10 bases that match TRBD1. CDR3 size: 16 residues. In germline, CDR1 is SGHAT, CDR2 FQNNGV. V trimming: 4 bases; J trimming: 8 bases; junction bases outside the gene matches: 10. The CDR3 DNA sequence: TGTGCCAGCAGCTCTTTCAAGGGACAGGGGCGGGGGGAGCTGTTTTTT. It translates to CASSSFKGQGRGELFF.

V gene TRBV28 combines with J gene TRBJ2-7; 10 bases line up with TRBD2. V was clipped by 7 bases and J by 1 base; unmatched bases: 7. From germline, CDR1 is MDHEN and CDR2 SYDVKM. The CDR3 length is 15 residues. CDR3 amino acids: CASNPLAGGSYEQYF. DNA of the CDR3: TGTGCCAGCAATCCCTTAGCGGGAGGATCCTACGAGCAGTACTTC. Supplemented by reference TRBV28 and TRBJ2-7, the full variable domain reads DVKVTQSSRYLVKRTGEKVFLECVQDMDHENMFWYRQDPGLGLRLIYFSYDVKMKEKGDIPEGYSVSREKKERFSLILESASTNQTSMYLCASNPLAGGSYEQYFGPGTRLTVT.

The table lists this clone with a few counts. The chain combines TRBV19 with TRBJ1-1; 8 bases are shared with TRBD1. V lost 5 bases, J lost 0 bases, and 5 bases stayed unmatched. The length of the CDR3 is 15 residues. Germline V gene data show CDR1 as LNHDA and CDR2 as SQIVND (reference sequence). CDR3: CASSPWTGMNTEAFF. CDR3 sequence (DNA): TGTGCCAGTAGTCCTTGGACAGGGATGAACACTGAAGCTTTCTTT. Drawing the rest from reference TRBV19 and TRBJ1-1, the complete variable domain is DGGITQSPKYLFRKEGQNVTLSCEQNLNHDAMYWYRQDPGQGLRLIYYSQIVNDFQKGDIAEGYSVSREKKESFPLTVTSAQKNPTAFYLCASSPWTGMNTEAFFGQGTRLTVV.

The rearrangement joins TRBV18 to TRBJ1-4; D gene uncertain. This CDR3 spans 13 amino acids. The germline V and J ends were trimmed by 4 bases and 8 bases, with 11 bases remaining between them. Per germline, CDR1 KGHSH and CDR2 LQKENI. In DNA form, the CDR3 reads TGTGCCAGCTCACTCACTACCGGGGAAAAACTGTTTTTT. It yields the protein CASSLTTGEKLFF.

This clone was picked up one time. This CDR3 reads CASSLQGNEQFF. The CDR3 bases are TGCGCCAGCAGCCTACAGGGAAATGAGCAGTTCTTC. This chain links TRBV5-1 with TRBJ2-1; tentatively, D is TRBD1 (6 bases). Trimming pared 4 bases from V and 7 bases from J, leaving 9 bases between. The CDR3 extends over 12 amino acids. Per germline, CDR1 SGHRS and CDR2 YFSETQ.